Following are 21 T cell receptor beta chains from one sample sequenced in a study of T cell responses to AZD1222 COVID-19 vaccine. Sequencing used immunoSEQ multiplex PCR; TCRdb keeps in-frame clones, though not all of them. This table holds around 150,000 clones, around 95% found once. Sample: peripheral blood, taken on day 0 of AZD1222 vaccination. Receptors were obtained from an adult in good health.

The genes are TRBV5-4 and TRBJ2-1; D might be TRBD2 (6 bases). This CDR3 comprises 14 residues. Germline lookup yields CDR1 SGHNT and CDR2 YYREEE (reference sequence). V was clipped by 2 bases and J by 9 bases, with 15 bases between them. CDR3 region: CASSFALARSEQFF. The CDR3 region has the DNA TGTGCCAGCAGCTTCGCGCTAGCGCGAAGTGAGCAGTTCTTC.

V gene TRBV7-6 combines with J gene TRBJ1-1, with D possibly being TRBD1 (5 bases). There are 16 residues in the CDR3. Trimming took off 0 bases at V and 2 bases at J, with 13 bases between the two ends. CDR1 and CDR2 from the germline V gene are SGHVS and FNYEAQ. Here the CDR3 DNA reads TGTGCCAGCAGCTTAGCTAGGATCGACAGTAACACTGAAGCTTTCTTT. Its translation is CASSLARIDSNTEAFF. Using reference TRBV7-6 and TRBJ1-1 for the parts outside the CDR3, the full variable domain is GAGVSQSPRYKVTKRGQDVALRCDPISGHVSLYWYRQALGQGPEFLTYFNYEAQQDKSGLPNDRFSAERPEGSISTLTIQRTEQRDSAMYRCASSLARIDSNTEAFFGQGTRLTVV.

This chain joins TRBV7-9 and TRBJ1-1; perhaps TRBD1 as D (6 bases). V was clipped by 5 bases and J by 4 bases, with 14 bases between them. Per germline, CDR1 SEHNR and CDR2 FQNEAQ (reference sequence). The CDR3 contains 14 residues. For the CDR3, the DNA is TGTGCCAGCAGCCTCGAAACAGGGATCACTGAAGCTTTCTTT. Its protein is CASSLETGITEAFF.

V gene TRBV19 combines with J gene TRBJ2-1, with 11 bases identical to TRBD2. Germline V gene sequence: CDR1 LNHDA, CDR2 SQIVND (reference sequence). The J segment lost 8 bases and the V segment lost 5 bases, leaving 5 bases of the junction unmatched. The CDR3 sequence is 14 residues long. The DNA for the CDR3 is TGTGCCAGTAGTGCAATAGCGGGAGGGGATGAGCAGTTCTTC. It codes for CASSAIAGGDEQFF.

The V call is TRBV27, the J call TRBJ1-5, with a tentative D call TRBD1 (5 bases). Trimming left V 1 base short and J 2 bases short, with 15 bases between. This CDR3 has 17 residues. Germline CDR1 is MNHEY and CDR2 is SMNVEV (reference sequence). The CDR3: CASSLWGSRAGNQPQHF. The DNA for the CDR3 is TGTGCCAGCAGTTTATGGGGGAGCAGGGCGGGCAATCAGCCCCAGCATTTT.

The rearrangement uses TRBV4-1 and TRBJ1-5; D call uncertain. Deletions cut 2 bases from V and 7 bases from J, with 9 bases between. CDR1 and CDR2 from the germline V gene are MGHRA and YSYEKL. CDR3 length equals 13 residues. In nucleotides, the CDR3 is TGCGCCAGCAGCCAACGGGCTGCGCAGCCCCAGCATTTT. This sequence encodes CASSQRAAQPQHF.

V and J are TRBV7-7 and TRBJ2-1; 11 positions agree with TRBD2. From germline, CDR1 is SSHAT and CDR2 FNYEAQ (reference sequence). With V trimmed by 1 base and J by 9 bases, 5 bases remained unmatched. CDR3 length: 15 residues. This CDR3 reads CASSLGSGRAGEQFF. The CDR3 DNA is TGTGCCAGCAGCTTAGGTAGCGGGAGGGCCGGTGAGCAGTTCTTC.

The V call is TRBV28, the J call TRBJ2-7, with D possibly TRBD1 on 5 matching bases. The ends were cut back, 10 bases at V and 3 bases at J, with 16 bases in the middle. Germline values: CDR1 MDHEN, CDR2 SYDVKM. The CDR3 spans 13 residues. The CDR3 DNA sequence: TGTGCCATCCTGCCCCCAGGGAACTACGAGCAGTACTTC. Protein sequence: CAILPPGNYEQYF.

The chain has TRBV9 and TRBJ2-3; 9 bases are a match to TRBD2. Germline-derived CDR1 and CDR2 are SGDLS and YYNGEE. The CDR3 consists of 15 residues. V shed 4 bases, J shed 4 bases, and the junction held 7 bases outside the gene matches. The CDR3, as DNA: TGTGCCAGCAGCCCAAGGACTAGCGTCGCAGATACGCAGTATTTT. This sequence encodes CASSPRTSVADTQYF.

The chain employs TRBV30 and TRBJ2-7; the D gene is possibly TRBD1 (6 bases). Per the germline V gene, CDR1 is GTSNPN and CDR2 is SVGIG (reference sequence). This CDR3 comprises 15 residues. The V end lost 0 bases, the J end lost 7 bases, and 19 bases lay between the germline ends. CDR3 nucleotides: TGTGCCTGGAGTGTACTCAGGGGCAGGGTTAGAGAGCAGTACTTC. Its translation is CAWSVLRGRVREQYF.

The gene calls are TRBV30 and TRBJ1-1; D remains unclear. CDR3 length: 12 residues. The V end lost 8 bases, the J end lost 4 bases, and 14 bases lay between the germline ends. Germline assignment: CDR1 GTSNPN and CDR2 SVGIG (reference sequence). This CDR3 is CAGPLYGTEAFF. The CDR3 DNA sequence: TGTGCCGGGCCTCTCTACGGCACTGAAGCTTTCTTT.

V is TRBV11-2 and J is TRBJ1-2; D possibly corresponds to TRBD1 (6 bases). Germline lookup yields CDR1 SGHAT and CDR2 FQNNGV. This CDR3 has 13 amino acids. Trimming cost V 4 bases and J 5 bases, with 11 bases left between them. This CDR3 reads CASSSTGPYGYTF. Here the CDR3 DNA reads TGTGCCAGCAGCTCGACAGGTCCTTATGGCTACACCTTC.

V and J are TRBV5-6 and TRBJ2-1; 11 bases map to TRBD2. CDR3 length: 16 residues. Trimming took 4 bases from V and 9 from J; bases not matched to a gene: 12. CDR1 SGHDT and CDR2 YYEEEE come from the germline V gene. CDR3 residues: CASSLRVSGRAIEQFF. The CDR3 bases are TGTGCCAGCAGCCTAAGGGTTAGCGGGAGGGCCATTGAGCAGTTCTTC. Drawing the rest from reference TRBV5-6 and TRBJ2-1, the complete variable domain is DAGVTQSPTHLIKTRGQQVTLRCSPKSGHDTVSWYQQALGQGPQFIFQYYEEEERQRGNFPDRFSGHQFPNYSSELNVNALLLGDSALYLCASSLRVSGRAIEQFFGPGTRLTVL.

The V gene is TRBV2, the J gene TRBJ2-2; the D gene is possibly TRBD2 (5 bases). CDR3 length: 15 amino acids. Germline loops: CDR1 SNHLY, CDR2 FYNNEI. Trimming pared 0 bases from V and 4 bases from J, leaving 9 bases between. The CDR3 DNA reads as TGTGCCAGCAGTGAAGCAAGAGGACTCACCGGGGAGCTGTTTTTT. It codes for CASSEARGLTGELFF.

The chain joins TRBV5-1 to TRBJ2-7; D gene unclear. CDR1 is SGHRS, CDR2 YFSETQ, per germline. The CDR3 loop spans 15 amino acids. The V and J ends lost 0 bases and 2 bases respectively, with 12 bases between them. This CDR3 is CASSLVVSSTYEQYF. CDR3 in DNA: TGCGCCAGCAGCTTGGTAGTTTCATCGACCTACGAGCAGTACTTC.

The chain joins TRBV10-3 to TRBJ1-5; D gene uncertain. Germline V lookup: CDR1 ENHRY, CDR2 SYGVKD. Between the trimmed V and J ends, which lost 3 bases and 5 bases, there was a span of 11 bases. The CDR3 runs to 14 residues. CDR3 region: CAISDFSPYQPQHF. The CDR3 region has the DNA TGTGCCATCAGTGATTTTAGTCCCTATCAGCCCCAGCATTTT.

The chain carries TRBV12-3 or TRBV12-4 and TRBJ2-2; the D is unclear. This CDR3 has 13 residues. V lost 1 base and J lost 8, with 8 bases in between. DNA for the CDR3: TGTGCCAGCAGTTTAGGTTTAGCTGGGGAGCTGTTTTTT. Translated, it gives CASSLGLAGELFF.

This chain links TRBV23-1 with TRBJ1-1; D is perhaps TRBD1 (5 bases). TRBV23-1 is flagged as an ORF with uncertain function. The CDR3 has 13 amino acids. Deletions cut 5 bases from V and 2 bases from J, with 9 bases between. CDR3 in DNA: TGCGCCAGCAGTGCGGGGCATAACACTGAAGCTTTCTTT. Translating gives CASSAGHNTEAFF.

The chain employs TRBV9 and TRBJ2-3, with TRBD2 as a possible D gene (7 bases). CDR3 length: 17 amino acids. In germline, CDR1 is SGDLS, CDR2 YYNGEE. Trimming removed 0 bases at V and 2 bases at J, with 16 bases between. The CDR3 nucleotides read TGTGCCAGCAGCGTAGGAGGGGGGGGCCGAATCACAGATACGCAGTATTTT. Amino acids: CASSVGGGGRITDTQYF.

The chain is built from TRBV10-3 and TRBJ1-4; 11 nucleotides line up with TRBD1. The V gene end was trimmed by 6 bases and the J gene end by 8 bases; junction bases not matched to a gene: 5. There are 14 residues in the CDR3. The germline V gene has CDR1 ENHRY and CDR2 SYGVKD. The CDR3 is CAIRGQGVEEKLFF. In DNA, the CDR3 is TGTGCCATCAGGGGACAGGGGGTAGAGGAAAAACTGTTTTTT.

The V call is TRBV30, the J call TRBJ1-1; a possible D gene is TRBD1 (5 bases). The CDR3 is 15 amino acids. Per the germline V gene, CDR1 is GTSNPN and CDR2 is SVGIG (reference sequence). V was clipped by 5 bases and J by 4 bases, with 20 bases between them. Written as DNA, the CDR3 is TGTGCCTGGGAGCGAGGGGCAGTTGGGATCACTGAAGCTTTCTTT. As protein: CAWERGAVGITEAFF. The complete variable domain, with remaining parts taken from reference TRBV30 and TRBJ1-1, reads SQTIHQWPATLVQPVGSPLSLECTVEGTSNPNLYWYRQAAGRGLQLLFYSVGIGQISSEVPQNLSASRPQDRQFILSSKKLLLSDSGFYLCAWERGAVGITEAFFGQGTRLTVV.